The text below deals with one TCR beta chain. The data stem from a study of blood T cell repertoires in COVID-19. Clinical history reported by participants formed the basis on which cohorts were assigned. Assay: immunoSEQ multiplex PCR; the TCRdb copy retains only in-frame clones and omits some. The sample carries about 210,000 clones, about 89% recorded once. Material for sequencing was PBMCs or T cells enriched from blood (not recorded which). This TCR was sampled from a woman between 18 and 30 years old who had recovered from COVID-19.

The CDR3 region is CASSRGSYEQYF. In DNA form, the CDR3 reads TGTGCCAGCTCCCGGGGCTCCTACGAGCAGTACTTC. The chain recombines TRBV12-3 or TRBV12-4 with TRBJ2-7; D is perhaps TRBD2 (5 bases). Trimming removed 8 bases from V and 0 bases from J, with 8 bases in between. The CDR3 spans 12 residues.